A selection of T cell receptor beta chains follows, all from one sample in a study of blood T cell repertoires in COVID-19. Repertoires were generated with immunoSEQ multiplex PCR, while TCRdb's copy carries only in-frame clones and drops some. The sample lists some 96,000 clones; 80% were seen once. The source material was peripheral blood. The receptors were sampled from a man between 65 and 85 years old with active or convalescent COVID-19. The CDR3 runs from the conserved cysteine through the conserved F or W. The D gene is left open where the match is weak. Size tells how often a clone was seen (once, few, many) or the class of an expanded clone, and some rows leave it out.

cdr3_aa cdr3_nt v_call d_call j_call clone_size cdr3_length
CASSLETGRSYEQYF TGCGCCAGCAGCTTGGAGACAGGGAGGTCCTACGAGCAGTACTTC TRBV5-1 NA TRBJ2-7 NA 15
CATSDLRSGNTIYF TGTGCCACCAGTGATTTGCGTTCTGGAAACACCATATATTTT TRBV24-1 NA TRBJ1-3 once 14
CASSPYGDSGANVLTF TGTGCCAGCAGTCCGTACGGGGACTCTGGGGCCAACGTCCTGACTTTC TRBV28 NA TRBJ2-6 NA 16
CASSQEGVGGELFF TGCGCCAGCAGCCAAGAAGGGGTGGGCGGGGAGCTGTTTTTT TRBV4-1 NA TRBJ2-2 once 14
CASSLLDLAWTDTQYF TGCGCCAGCAGCCTTCTGGACCTAGCGTGGACAGATACGCAGTATTTT TRBV5-1 NA TRBJ2-3 NA 16
CASSLGLADLTGELFF TGTGCCAGCAGCTTGGGACTAGCGGACCTCACCGGGGAGCTGTTTTTT TRBV11-2 TRBD2 TRBJ2-2 once 16
CASSLRWGDASLQDTQYF TGCGCCAGCAGCTTGCGATGGGGGGACGCGTCCCTACAAGATACGCAGTATTTT TRBV5-1 NA TRBJ2-3 NA 18
CASKLSGPTGGELFF TGTGCCAGCAAACTTTCAGGACCGACGGGAGGGGAGCTGTTTTTT TRBV7-2 NA TRBJ2-2 NA 15
CASSQNRVNQPQHF TGCGCCAGCAGCCAAAACAGGGTCAATCAGCCCCAGCATTTT TRBV4-3 NA TRBJ1-5 once 14
CASSQSSRGDTQYF TGTGCCAGCAGCCAGTCCTCCAGGGGAGATACGCAGTATTTT TRBV14 NA TRBJ2-3 NA 14
CASSQDRTGYGYTF TGCGCCAGCAGCCAAGATCGTACAGGATATGGCTACACCTTC TRBV4-3 NA TRBJ1-2 once 14
CASSSSSGNTIYF TGTGCCAGCAGCTCGAGCTCTGGAAACACCATATATTTT TRBV7-6 NA TRBJ1-3 few 13
CASRGTSGRTGELFF TGTGCCAGCAGGGGGACTAGCGGGAGAACCGGGGAGCTGTTTTTT TRBV11-2 TRBD2 TRBJ2-2 few 15
CASSAISRDGYTF TGTGCCAGCAGTGCCATCTCGAGGGATGGCTACACCTTC TRBV25-1 NA TRBJ1-2 NA 13
CASSYDHSSGNTIYF TGTGCCAGCAGTTACGATCACAGTTCTGGAAACACCATATATTTT TRBV6-5 NA TRBJ1-3 NA 15
CASSPGQGQPQHF TGTGCCAGCAGCCCAGGGCAGGGTCAGCCCCAGCATTTT TRBV27 NA TRBJ1-5 NA 13
CASSLAQGSDEQYF TGTGCCAGCAGCTTAGCACAGGGGAGCGACGAGCAGTACTTC TRBV7-9 TRBD1 TRBJ2-7 few 14
CASSQSGLAGGPDGGELFF TGCGCCAGCAGCCAGAGCGGACTAGCGGGAGGGCCCGATGGCGGGGAGCTGTTTTTT TRBV4-1 TRBD2 TRBJ2-2 NA 19
CASSQGQGVTYNSPLHF TGTGCCAGCAGCCAAGGACAGGGGGTCACCTATAATTCACCCCTCCACTTT TRBV7-2 TRBD1 TRBJ1-6 NA 17
CAWSGQTVGNSPLHF TGTGCCTGGAGTGGACAGACCGTTGGGAATTCACCCCTCCACTTT TRBV30 NA TRBJ1-6 NA 15
CASSEARAEQYF TGTGCCAGCAGTGAAGCGCGGGCGGAGCAGTACTTC TRBV6-1 NA TRBJ2-7 few 12
CAWSDDRANYGYTF TGTGCCTGGAGCGACGACAGGGCTAACTATGGCTACACCTTC TRBV30 TRBD1 TRBJ1-2 NA 14
CASSDGREYSYEQYF TGTGCCAGCAGTGATGGGCGGGAGTACTCCTACGAGCAGTACTTC TRBV2 TRBD2 TRBJ2-7 NA 15
CASGGLAGARGETQYF TGTGCCAGCGGCGGACTAGCGGGGGCCCGGGGGGAGACCCAGTACTTC TRBV7-2 TRBD2 TRBJ2-5 few 16
CASSSLQGPNTEAFF TGTGCCAGCAGTTCGCTACAGGGGCCGAACACTGAAGCTTTCTTT TRBV27 TRBD1 TRBJ1-1 NA 15
CAWSNYLWARGTEAFF TGTGCCTGGAGTAACTACCTTTGGGCGCGGGGAACTGAAGCTTTCTTT TRBV30 NA TRBJ1-1 NA 16
CASRARTGAGTEAFF TGTGCCAGCAGGGCCAGGACAGGGGCGGGAACTGAAGCTTTCTTT TRBV2 TRBD1 TRBJ1-1 NA 15
CASSLAALAGEEQYF TGCGCCAGCAGCTTGGCGGCACTAGCGGGAGAAGAGCAGTACTTC TRBV5-1 TRBD2 TRBJ2-7 NA 15
CSVIGIGNTEAFF TGCAGCGTTATCGGGATAGGGAACACTGAAGCTTTCTTT TRBV29-1 NA TRBJ1-1 once 13
CASSQDLGQLYEQYF TGCGCCAGCAGCCAAGATCTGGGACAGCTCTACGAGCAGTACTTC TRBV4-1 TRBD1 TRBJ2-7 many 15
CASSMSRNQPQHF TGTGCCAGTAGTATGAGCCGTAATCAGCCCCAGCATTTT TRBV19 NA TRBJ1-5 NA 13
CASSQAEGAMGSYEQYF TGTGCCAGCAGCCAAGCAGAGGGGGCAATGGGCTCCTACGAGCAGTACTTC TRBV4-2 TRBD1 TRBJ2-7 NA 17
CASTLTSGAYNEQFF TGTGCCAGCACCTTGACTAGCGGGGCCTACAATGAGCAGTTCTTC TRBV7-2 TRBD2 TRBJ2-1 NA 15
CATHAPDFQETQYF TGTGCCACCCACGCCCCGGACTTCCAAGAGACCCAGTACTTC TRBV19 NA TRBJ2-5 NA 14
CASSLDGFRNTEAFF TGTGCCAGCAGCTTAGACGGGTTTCGGAACACTGAAGCTTTCTTT TRBV7-9 NA TRBJ1-1 NA 15
CATSDPGSTDTQYF TGTGCCACCAGTGACCCGGGAAGCACAGATACGCAGTATTTT TRBV24-1 NA TRBJ2-3 NA 14
CASSSIRGYEQYF TGTGCCAGCAGCTCTATACGGGGCTACGAGCAGTACTTC TRBV27 NA TRBJ2-7 NA 13
CATSDFRTGAFQETQYF TGTGCCACCAGTGATTTTAGGACAGGGGCCTTTCAAGAGACCCAGTACTTC TRBV24-1 TRBD1 TRBJ2-5 NA 17
CASRDRARSSPLHF TGTGCCAGCAGAGACAGGGCGCGGAGTTCACCCCTCCACTTT TRBV11-1 TRBD1 TRBJ1-6 NA 14
CASWTSGGYQETQYF TGTGCCAGCTGGACTAGCGGGGGGTACCAAGAGACCCAGTACTTC TRBV28 TRBD2 TRBJ2-5 few 15
CASSWGRAETQYF TGTGCCAGCAGCTGGGGGAGGGCGGAGACCCAGTACTTC TRBV7-2 TRBD2 TRBJ2-5 NA 13
CASSLAGDGNYGYTF TGCGCCAGCAGCTTAGCGGGGGACGGAAACTATGGCTACACCTTC TRBV5-1 NA TRBJ1-2 NA 15
CASSLRTKGETQYF TGCGCCAGCAGCTTAAGGACAAAGGGAGAGACCCAGTACTTC TRBV5-1 NA TRBJ2-5 once 14
CASSRDPNYGYTF TGTGCCAGCAGTCGGGATCCTAACTATGGCTACACCTTC TRBV6-2/TRBV6-3 NA TRBJ1-2 NA 13
CASSLGLAGTDTQYF TGTGCCAGCAGCCTGGGACTAGCGGGCACAGATACGCAGTATTTT TRBV3-1/TRBV3-2 TRBD2 TRBJ2-3 NA 15